The 30 T cell receptor beta chains in this list originate from one sample, sequenced in a study of blood T cell repertoires in COVID-19. Only in-frame clones appear in the TCRdb table, and some are missing; sequencing was by immunoSEQ multiplex PCR. The repertoire has approximately 250,000 clones, about nine tenths of them found once; the top ten carry roughly 8.5%. Sequencing used peripheral blood. The receptors derive from a man between 40 and 49 years old with active or convalescent COVID-19.

This clone was detected only a few times. The chain uses TRBV6-6 and TRBJ2-1, with TRBD2 matching over 8 bases. The germline V gene encodes CDR1 MNHNY and CDR2 SVGAGI (reference sequence). This CDR3 spans 14 amino acids. Trimming at V came to 7 bases and at J to 6 bases, leaving 8 bases not matched to a gene. CDR3 bases: TGTGCCAGCAATACGGGAGGGTCTCTCAATGAGCAGTTCTTC. Translation gives CASNTGGSLNEQFF.

The rearrangement links TRBV7-9 to TRBJ1-5, with a weak D call TRBD1 (5 bases). V was clipped by 1 base and J by 3 bases, with 16 bases between them. This CDR3 comprises 17 residues. CDR1 is SEHNR, CDR2 FQNEAQ, per germline (reference sequence). CDR3 amino acids: CASSLGPLGTPNQPQHF. CDR3 DNA sequence: TGTGCCAGCAGCTTAGGCCCTCTCGGGACTCCCAATCAGCCCCAGCATTTT.

The CDR3 reads CASAAGGVQETQYF. As DNA, the CDR3 is TGTGCCAGCGCCGCTGGCGGGGTGCAAGAGACCCAGTACTTC. The V gene is TRBV9, the J gene TRBJ2-5, with D possibly TRBD2 on 6 matching bases. Trimming removed 7 bases at V and 2 bases at J, with 15 bases between. In germline, CDR1 is SGDLS, CDR2 YYNGEE. This CDR3 is built from 14 residues. The full variable domain, with the rest looked up from reference TRBV9 and TRBJ2-5, is DSGVTQTPKHLITATGQRVTLRCSPRSGDLSVYWYQQSLDQGLQFLIQYYNGEERAKGNILERFSAQQFPDLHSELNLSSLELGDSALYFCASAAGGVQETQYFGPGTRLLVL.

On this clone: Compared with germline, one end of the junction differs, possibly owing to a read error. The gene calls are TRBV14 and TRBJ2-3; TRBD2 might be the D (6 bases). From germline, CDR1 is SGHDN and CDR2 FVKESK. CDR3 length: 14 residues. CDR3 nucleotides: TGTGCCAGCAGCCCTTATACTAGCAGAGATACGCAGTATTTT. It codes for CASSPYTSRDTQYF.

The chain combines TRBV27 with TRBJ1-3; possible D gene TRBD1, 6 bases. Germline V gene data show CDR1 as MNHEY and CDR2 as SMNVEV (reference sequence). V lost 5 bases to trimming and J lost 2 bases, with 16 bases between them. The CDR3 covers 16 residues. As DNA, the CDR3 is TGTGCCAGCAGTCCTTTCCAACAGGGAACTGGAAACACCATATATTTT. The encoded protein is CASSPFQQGTGNTIYF.

The genes are TRBV15 and TRBJ2-5; D is possibly TRBD1 (5 bases). This CDR3 region has 15 residues. Trimming pared 1 base from V and 4 bases from J, leaving 13 bases between. Germline loops: CDR1 LNHNV, CDR2 YYDKDF (reference sequence). Here the CDR3 DNA reads TGTGCCACCAGCAGAGGGGGAACAGGCGGAGAGACCCAGTACTTC. As protein: CATSRGGTGGETQYF.

The J gene is TRBJ2-5, the V gene TRBV5-6, with 8 bases aligning to TRBD2. In germline, CDR1 is SGHDT, CDR2 YYEEEE. The CDR3 is 16 amino acids. With V trimmed by 1 base and J by 0 bases, 5 bases remained unmatched. The CDR3 DNA reads as TGTGCCAGCAGCTTGAAGCTAGCGGGTTACCAAGAGACCCAGTACTTC. Translated: CASSLKLAGYQETQYF.

This sequence joins TRBV5-1 and TRBJ2-7; 11 bases are shared with TRBD2. Germline V gene data show CDR1 as SGHRS and CDR2 as YFSETQ. The CDR3 runs 15 residues. V lost 4 bases and J lost 7; bases outside the gene matches: 10. The CDR3 reads CASSAALAGAVEQYF. CDR3 DNA sequence: TGCGCCAGCAGCGCCGCACTAGCGGGAGCAGTTGAGCAGTACTTC.

The chain is built from TRBV28 and TRBJ2-3; no reliable D call. Trimming took off 5 bases at V and 0 bases at J, with 12 bases between the two ends. CDR1 MDHEN and CDR2 SYDVKM come from the germline V gene. The CDR3 length is 15 residues. The CDR3 protein is CASSKDKASTDTQYF. The CDR3 DNA reads TGTGCCAGCAGTAAAGACAAGGCCAGCACAGATACGCAGTATTTT.

This clone appeared a few times. The gene calls are TRBV19 and TRBJ1-5, with no clear D. V gave up 9 bases and J gave up 7 bases, with 22 bases separating them. The CDR3 sequence is 15 residues long. Looked up from germline, CDR1 is LNHDA and CDR2 is SQIVND (reference sequence). CDR3 nucleotides: TGTGCCAGCCAGTATAGGAGGACGGTCGACCAGCCCCAGCATTTT. This codes for CASQYRRTVDQPQHF.

This clone was detected only a few times. This sequence joins TRBV2 and TRBJ1-2; 9 bases align to TRBD1. J gave up 3 bases and V 3 bases, and 5 bases lay outside the gene matches. The CDR3 has 15 residues. Looked up from germline, CDR1 is SNHLY and CDR2 is FYNNEI. This CDR3 reads CASSDGDREDYGYTF. CDR3 sequence (DNA): TGTGCCAGCAGTGACGGGGACAGGGAAGACTATGGCTACACCTTC.

The V gene is TRBV24-1, the J gene TRBJ1-2; 9 bases fit TRBD1. J was trimmed by 2 bases and V by 4 bases; bases with no gene match: 10. In germline, CDR1 is KGHDR, CDR2 SFDVKD. The CDR3 totals 17 residues. This chain's CDR3 is CATSDPSSGTGNYGYTF. The CDR3 DNA reads TGTGCCACCAGTGACCCCAGCTCCGGGACAGGGAACTATGGCTACACCTTC.

The rearrangement joins TRBV28 to TRBJ1-5; 10 bases are a match to TRBD1. The CDR3 length is 15 residues. Per germline, CDR1 MDHEN and CDR2 SYDVKM. Trimming took 5 bases from V and 5 from J; bases not matched to a gene: 6. For the CDR3, the DNA is TGTGCCAGCAGTCCGGCGGACAGGGGGGATCAGCCCCAGCATTTT. It codes for CASSPADRGDQPQHF.

This chain joins TRBV19 and TRBJ1-2; D gene unclear. This CDR3 region has 13 residues. Trimming left V 5 bases short and J 8 bases short, with 15 bases between. CDR1 and CDR2 from the germline V gene are LNHDA and SQIVND (reference sequence). CDR3 residues: CASSPRRRGGYTF. The CDR3 DNA follows: TGTGCCAGTAGTCCCCGACGGCGGGGAGGCTACACCTTC.

The rearrangement uses TRBV19 and TRBJ2-1, with 10 bases lining up with TRBD2. The germline gives CDR1 LNHDA, CDR2 SQIVND (reference sequence). This CDR3 is built from 14 residues. V lost 5 bases to trimming and J lost 5 bases; unmatched junction nucleotides: 3. The CDR3 sequence is CASSPLAGDNEQFF. Here the CDR3 DNA reads TGTGCCAGTAGTCCCCTAGCGGGGGACAATGAGCAGTTCTTC.

The gene calls are TRBV28 and TRBJ2-7, with D maybe TRBD1 (6 bases). The V gene's germline CDR1 is MDHEN and CDR2 SYDVKM. Trimming took off 7 bases at V and 0 bases at J, with 13 bases between the two ends. CDR3 length: 14 residues. CDR3 sequence (DNA): TGTGCCAGCAATCCCACAGGGAACTCCTACGAGCAGTACTTC. Protein: CASNPTGNSYEQYF.

V usage is TRBV28 and J usage is TRBJ1-5, with D unclear. The V end was cut by 4 bases, the J end by 2 bases, with 12 bases between. The CDR3 is 15 residues long. The germline gives CDR1 MDHEN, CDR2 SYDVKM. The DNA of the CDR3 is TGTGCCAGCAGTTCACCCGGGAAGGGCAATCAGCCCCAGCATTTT. The encoded protein is CASSSPGKGNQPQHF.

The chain employs TRBV19 and TRBJ1-1, with a weak D call TRBD1 (6 bases). V lost 7 bases and J 5 bases, leaving 20 bases between the germline ends. Looked up from germline, CDR1 is LNHDA and CDR2 is SQIVND (reference sequence). The CDR3 runs to 15 residues. In nucleotides, the CDR3 is TGTGCCAGTACCGGGGGGCGGAGAGTGGGGACTGAAGCTTTCTTT. Translated: CASTGGRRVGTEAFF.

The chain carries TRBV25-1 and TRBJ1-4; 7 nucleotides match TRBD1. The CDR3 is made up of 15 amino acids. V shed 4 bases, J shed 8 bases, and the junction held 10 bases outside the gene matches. The germline gives CDR1 MGHDK, CDR2 SYGVNS. This chain's CDR3 is CASSVRQGNREKLFF. As DNA, the CDR3 is TGTGCCAGCAGTGTTAGACAGGGTAATCGGGAAAAACTGTTTTTT.

This clone was found once. The chain employs TRBV7-9 and TRBJ1-2, with 9 bases matching TRBD1. Germline V gene lookup returns CDR1 SEHNR and CDR2 FQNEAQ (reference sequence). The V segment lost 7 bases and the J segment 8 bases; nucleotides outside the gene matches: 11. The CDR3 is 14 residues long. The CDR3 DNA reads as TGTGCCAGCACCATCGGACAGGGGTTGAGAGGCTACACCTTC. Translated, it gives CASTIGQGLRGYTF.

The rearrangement joins TRBV7-3 to TRBJ1-5; no clear D gene. Germline V CDR1 and CDR2: SGHTA, FQGTGA. Trimming took off 0 bases at V and 6 bases at J, with 6 bases between the two ends. The CDR3 contains 13 residues. This chain's CDR3 is CASSLTGGQPQHF. As DNA, the CDR3 is TGTGCCAGCAGCTTAACAGGAGGTCAGCCCCAGCATTTT.

Only one count was recorded for this clone. This sequence joins TRBV5-1 and TRBJ1-3; tentative D call: TRBD1 (5 bases). Trimming removed 2 bases from V and 1 base from J, with 10 bases in between. The germline gives CDR1 SGHRS, CDR2 YFSETQ. CDR3 size: 15 residues. CDR3 sequence (DNA): TGCGCCAGCAGCTTAAGGGGCGATTCTGGAAACACCATATATTTT. This gives the protein CASSLRGDSGNTIYF. Combining the CDR3 with reference TRBV5-1 and TRBJ1-3 gives the whole variable domain KAGVTQTPRYLIKTRGQQVTLSCSPISGHRSVSWYQQTPGQGLQFLFEYFSETQRNKGNFPGRFSGRQFSNSRSEMNVSTLELGDSALYLCASSLRGDSGNTIYFGEGSWLTVV.

The chain couples TRBV29-1 to TRBJ2-3; 10 positions match TRBD2. The CDR3 contains 13 residues. CDR1 is SQVTM, CDR2 ANQGSEA, per germline. The CDR3 is CSGSGGAGYTQYF. The CDR3 nucleotides are TGCAGTGGAAGCGGGGGGGCGGGGTATACGCAGTATTTT.

The chain recombines TRBV19 with TRBJ2-7; 12 bases line up with TRBD1. Unmatched junction bases numbered 2, after V lost 0 bases and J lost 5 bases. Germline CDR1 LNHDA, CDR2 SQIVND (reference sequence). This CDR3 spans 15 amino acids. CDR3: CASSIEGTGGDEQYF. The CDR3 DNA sequence: TGTGCCAGTAGTATAGAGGGGACAGGGGGCGACGAGCAGTACTTC.

The rearrangement links TRBV7-3 to TRBJ2-1; possibly TRBD2 for D (6 bases). This CDR3 comprises 15 residues. Per germline, CDR1 SGHTA and CDR2 FQGTGA. The V end lost 3 bases, the J end lost 5 bases, and 14 bases lay between the germline ends. The CDR3 sequence is CASSFLSGPDNEQFF. CDR3 DNA: TGTGCCAGCAGCTTCCTTAGCGGTCCGGACAATGAGCAGTTCTTC.

The chain has TRBV6-5 and TRBJ1-2; D not resolved. The germline V gene encodes CDR1 MNHEY and CDR2 SVGAGI. There are 15 residues in the CDR3. The V gene lost 6 bases and the J gene lost 7 bases, with 21 bases spanning the gap. The CDR3 DNA sequence: TGTGCCAGCAGGCCTTGGCGGGGTTCATCGTTTGGCTACACCTTC. Protein: CASRPWRGSSFGYTF.

This clone has just one count. V and J are TRBV5-1 and TRBJ1-4, with a weak D call TRBD1 (5 bases). The germline V gene has CDR1 SGHRS and CDR2 YFSETQ. The CDR3 contains 17 residues. V lost 4 bases and J 5 bases, leaving 21 bases between the germline ends. CDR3 protein: CASSIGLGRRANEKLFF. In DNA form, the CDR3 reads TGCGCCAGCAGCATAGGATTGGGGCGACGCGCGAATGAAAAACTGTTTTTT.

This clone showed up just once. The chain combines TRBV4-1 with TRBJ2-5, with D uncertain. The CDR3 has 13 residues. The germline gives CDR1 MGHRA, CDR2 YSYEKL. V was cut by 4 bases and J by 5 bases, with 11 bases left in between. CDR3 residues: CASSPAIRETQYF. In DNA form, the CDR3 reads TGCGCCAGCAGCCCCGCGATCCGGGAGACCCAGTACTTC.

In this sample, this clone turned up a few times. The J gene is TRBJ1-1, the V gene TRBV5-4; TRBD1 aligns across 7 bases. The germline V gene encodes CDR1 SGHNT and CDR2 YYREEE (reference sequence). This CDR3 spans 13 amino acids. The V segment lost 2 bases and the J segment 3 bases; nucleotides outside the gene matches: 1. CDR3 bases: TGTGCCAGCAGCTTACAGGGGCACACTGAAGCTTTCTTT. Translating gives CASSLQGHTEAFF.

The genes are TRBV7-2 and TRBJ1-1; possibly TRBD1 for D (6 bases). Looked up from germline, CDR1 is SGHTA and CDR2 is FQGNSA. The CDR3 covers 15 residues. Trimming cost V 5 bases and J 4 bases, with 17 bases left between them. CDR3 sequence (DNA): TGTGCCAGCAGCCCCCAGTGGGGGGGGGCCACTGAAGCTTTCTTT. It codes for CASSPQWGGATEAFF. The full variable domain, completed using reference TRBV7-2 and TRBJ1-1, is GAGVSQSPSNKVTEKGKDVELRCDPISGHTALYWYRQSLGQGLEFLIYFQGNSAPDKSGLPSDRFSAERTGGSVSTLTIQRTQQEDSAVYLCASSPQWGGATEAFFGQGTRLTVV.